This section outlines one T cell receptor beta chain sequence together with its context. The specificity of this receptor is unknown. Per-base qualities were not stored, and no clone one base away is much larger. Following the manufacturer's instructions, TCR beta CDR3 regions were amplified by multiplex PCR with the immunoSEQ immune profiling system. An Illumina NextSeq system was used to carry out the sequencing. On the authors' methods: Sequence data were processed on the immunoSEQ Analyzer platform, and clonality was computed as the square root of Simpson's index of productive rearrangements. Similarity in V and J usage was measured by Jensen-Shannon distance, and OLGA was used to compute CDR3 generation probabilities. Shared CDR3 sequences were searched against the immuneACCESS database (August 2020) and VDJdb (December 2020). Entries here come from immuneACCESS through TCRdb and include only in-frame sequences with V and J called. Some clones fail to appear in such tables; in the studies checked, an unresolved V gene covers under half of the shortfall, and the cause of the remainder is unknown. V and J calls and clone size follow that table, whereas D and trimming were derived from the DNA. This sample lists about 32,000 clones; more than 85% were detected once. The leading ten clones occupy roughly 1% of the sample.

The data were obtained in a study of monozygotic twins with cystic fibrosis (dated by TCRdb to about 2021). Study-level background: Barcoded libraries were prepared from about 3 micrograms of fragmented DNA with roughly 16 PCR cycles. The study compared TCR beta repertoires within and between 16 monozygotic twin pairs with cystic fibrosis to assess genetic influence on V and J gene usage. Twins were ranked among over a thousand cohort participants for weight-for-height and FEVPerc (FEV1 disease centile) on the day of blood sampling. The cohort included ten female and six male twin pairs, mostly children and adolescents, aged roughly 2.0 to 36.4 years with a median of 9.1 years. Data for three of the twin pairs had been reported earlier in a different context. Broader findings and caveats from the paper: V gene usage was most similar to the co-twin in 13 of 16 pairs, and J usage was most similar to the co-twin in 8 of 16 pairs, which suggests genetic constraints. Nucleotide-identical clonotype sharing was significantly higher within monozygotic CF twin pairs than between unrelated CF individuals (P = 0.000026, Mann-Whitney). No association turned up between shared CDR3 numbers and age, concordance or disease severity, and the cohort was small. Simpson clonality was found to be generally low (median roughly 0.01), suggesting a naive-dominated repertoire, although higher clonality was observed in the most severely affected patients.

The CDR1 and CDR2 encoded by the germline V gene are MGHRA and YSYEKL. Trimming accounts for 0 bases at V and 1 base at J, while the number of junction bases matched to no gene is 11. From the cysteine through the phenylalanine, the CDR3 covers 19 amino acids. Only the CDR3 region is kept as DNA, spanning 57 bases read in frame from base 1. The twin pairs came from the European Cystic Fibrosis Twin and Sibling Study Cohort, a cohort that recruited patients from about 160 CF clinics across 14 European countries. Zygosity and CFTR genotype were verified in-house, with zygosity tested by multiplex PCR of nine short tandem repeat loci. Peripheral blood was sampled from each twin, and clinical parameters were recorded on the day of blood sampling. Genomic DNA was isolated from peripheral blood cells with phenol/chloroform and kept in TE buffer at 4 degrees C.

This receptor was taken from a girl between 2 and 10 years old with cystic fibrosis. Input material: blood. This chain joins TRBV4-1 to TRBJ1-1, and TRBD1 matches 10 of the central bases. The base sequence is TGCGCCAGCAGCCAAGACCCGCGAGGGACAGGGGACCCGAACACTGAAGCTTTCTTT. Translated, this gives CASSQDPRGTGDPNTEAFF.